Listed below are T cell receptor beta chains from one sample, sequenced in a study of T cells of healthy individuals. MiXCR was run by TCRdb on the 5' RACE reads, yielding one entry per CDR3 protein. The sample records 90,000 to 100,000 distinct CDR3 sequences, 17% being singletons. The receptor set was obtained from a human donor in good health. CDR3s leave out the opening cysteine and the closing phenylalanine or tryptophan. The order of the fields is D gene, V gene, J gene, CDR3 protein. D genes are given only for firm matches.

.	TRBV27	TRBJ1-5	ASSPSGGDSNQPQH
.	TRBV7-2	TRBJ2-1	ASSFGAGLEQF
TRBD1	TRBV28	TRBJ2-5	ASSSGGTGGETQY
TRBD1	TRBV30	TRBJ2-2	AWSVRQGTGELF
.	TRBV6-4	TRBJ2-2	ASSAGSSNTGELF
.	TRBV5-5	TRBJ1-5	ASSLAEGSVQH
.	TRBV7-6	TRBJ1-2	ASSLGGTNGYT
.	TRBV29-1	TRBJ1-1	SVAPGWGMNTEAF
.	TRBV7-2	TRBJ2-5	ASSLARHQETQY
.	TRBV7-9	.	ASSLPRGVVETQY
TRBD1	TRBV27	TRBJ2-3	ASKPNRGLGTDTQY
TRBD1	TRBV28	TRBJ2-3	ASSLWRQGVRTDTQY
.	TRBV7-2	TRBJ2-3	ASSLGVISTDTQY
.	TRBV7-3	TRBJ2-5	ASSLSGLRETQY
.	TRBV23-1	TRBJ2-2	ASSSTGNVNTGELF
.	TRBV18	TRBJ2-3	ASSPLGDTDTQY
.	TRBV28	TRBJ1-5	ASSPPRDTQPQH
TRBD2	TRBV12-3/TRBV12-4	TRBJ2-7	ASSLGVSGRAIYEQY
.	TRBV29-1	TRBJ2-5	SVVGGSQETQY
.	TRBV9	TRBJ1-3	ASSVRVRDTIY
.	TRBV4-3	TRBJ1-2	ASSQDANYGYN
.	TRBV3-1	TRBJ2-1	ASSQQGRYNEQF
TRBD2	TRBV2	TRBJ2-1	ASSRSGGSYNEQF
TRBD2	TRBV20-1	TRBJ2-7	SATRTSGLTYEQY
.	TRBV15	TRBJ2-2	AVQGSGELF